This T cell receptor beta chain was documented in a study of Ad26.COV2.S vaccination and SARS-CoV-2 variants. For the study at large: It was the COV1001 Ad26.COV2.S trial arm that included the donor.

This CDR3 is built from 14 residues. CDR1 MDHEN and CDR2 SYDVKM come from the germline V gene. The V segment lost 1 base and the J segment 8 bases; nucleotides outside the gene matches: 2. Assay used: immunoSEQ multiplex PCR; TCRdb lists only in-frame clones, some missing. The sample contains about 350,000 clones, roughly 89% of which appear only once. Findings and limits, study-wide: Placebo recipients and vaccine recipients were similar in non-spike TCR breadth. People given the vaccine had a wider spike-specific TCR breadth than placebo recipients did. In TCR breadth and depth analyses, total T cell responses may have been underestimated.

Treatment indicated: some 19 received Ad26.COV2.S at low or high dose, single or two shots; several received placebo; per-sample allocation not given. Specimen acquisition occurred on day 63 following the initial vaccine or placebo injection. Note on this clone: Its antigen is unidentified.

This receptor was identified in a person aged 18-60 years who received the Ad26.COV2.S COVID-19 vaccine or a placebo. Here the sequenced sample was peripheral blood, taken in a trial of Ad26.COV2.S vaccine versus placebo. V gene TRBV28 combines with J gene TRBJ1-4; 9 bases match TRBD1. The DNA of the CDR3 is TGTGCCAGCAGTTTATTACAGGGGGCCGAAAAACTGTTTTTT. This translates into CASSLLQGAEKLFF.